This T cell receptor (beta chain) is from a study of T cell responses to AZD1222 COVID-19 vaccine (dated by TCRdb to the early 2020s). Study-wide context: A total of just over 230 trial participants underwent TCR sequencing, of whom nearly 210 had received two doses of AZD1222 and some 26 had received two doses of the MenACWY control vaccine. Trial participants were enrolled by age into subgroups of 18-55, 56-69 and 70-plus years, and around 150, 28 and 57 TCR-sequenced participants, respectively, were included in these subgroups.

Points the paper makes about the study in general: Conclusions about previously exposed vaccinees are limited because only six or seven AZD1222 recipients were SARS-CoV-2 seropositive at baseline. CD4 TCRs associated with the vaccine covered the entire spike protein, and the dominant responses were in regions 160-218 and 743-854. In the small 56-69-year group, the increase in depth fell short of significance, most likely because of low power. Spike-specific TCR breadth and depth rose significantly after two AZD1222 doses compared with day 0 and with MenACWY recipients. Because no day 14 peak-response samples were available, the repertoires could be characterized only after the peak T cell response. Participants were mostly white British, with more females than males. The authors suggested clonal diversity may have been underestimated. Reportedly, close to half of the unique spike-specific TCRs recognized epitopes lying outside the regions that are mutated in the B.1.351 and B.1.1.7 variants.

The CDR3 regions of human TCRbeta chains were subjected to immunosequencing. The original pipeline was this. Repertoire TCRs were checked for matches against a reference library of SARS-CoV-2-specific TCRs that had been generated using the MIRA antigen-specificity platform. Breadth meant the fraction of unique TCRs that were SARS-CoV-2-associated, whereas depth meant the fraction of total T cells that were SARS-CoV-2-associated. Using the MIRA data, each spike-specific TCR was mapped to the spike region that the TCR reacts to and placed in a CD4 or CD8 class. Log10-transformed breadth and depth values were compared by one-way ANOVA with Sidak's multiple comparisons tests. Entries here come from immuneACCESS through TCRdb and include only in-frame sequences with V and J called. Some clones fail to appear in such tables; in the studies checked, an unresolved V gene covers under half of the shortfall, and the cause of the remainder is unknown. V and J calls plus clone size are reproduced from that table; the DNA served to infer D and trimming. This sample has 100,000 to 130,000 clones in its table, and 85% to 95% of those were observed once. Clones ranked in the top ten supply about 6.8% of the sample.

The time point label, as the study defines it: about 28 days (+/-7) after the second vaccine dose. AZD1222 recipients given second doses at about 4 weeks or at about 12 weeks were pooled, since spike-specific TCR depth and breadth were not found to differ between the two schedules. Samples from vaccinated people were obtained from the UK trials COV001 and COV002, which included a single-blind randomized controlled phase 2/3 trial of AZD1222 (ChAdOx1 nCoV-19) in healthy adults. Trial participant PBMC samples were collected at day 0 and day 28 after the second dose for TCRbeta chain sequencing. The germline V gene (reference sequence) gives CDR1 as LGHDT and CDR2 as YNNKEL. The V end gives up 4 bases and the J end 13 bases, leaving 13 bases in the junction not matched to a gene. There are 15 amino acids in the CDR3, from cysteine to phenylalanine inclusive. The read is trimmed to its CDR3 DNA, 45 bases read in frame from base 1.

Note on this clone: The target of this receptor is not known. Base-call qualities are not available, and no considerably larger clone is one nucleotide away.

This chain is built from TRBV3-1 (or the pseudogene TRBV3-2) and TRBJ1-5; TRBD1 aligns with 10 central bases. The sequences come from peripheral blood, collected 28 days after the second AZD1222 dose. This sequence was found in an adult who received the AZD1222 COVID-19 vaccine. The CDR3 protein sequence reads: CASSPTGTGVWPQHF. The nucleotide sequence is TGTGCCAGCAGCCCGACCGGGACAGGGGTTTGGCCTCAGCATTTT.